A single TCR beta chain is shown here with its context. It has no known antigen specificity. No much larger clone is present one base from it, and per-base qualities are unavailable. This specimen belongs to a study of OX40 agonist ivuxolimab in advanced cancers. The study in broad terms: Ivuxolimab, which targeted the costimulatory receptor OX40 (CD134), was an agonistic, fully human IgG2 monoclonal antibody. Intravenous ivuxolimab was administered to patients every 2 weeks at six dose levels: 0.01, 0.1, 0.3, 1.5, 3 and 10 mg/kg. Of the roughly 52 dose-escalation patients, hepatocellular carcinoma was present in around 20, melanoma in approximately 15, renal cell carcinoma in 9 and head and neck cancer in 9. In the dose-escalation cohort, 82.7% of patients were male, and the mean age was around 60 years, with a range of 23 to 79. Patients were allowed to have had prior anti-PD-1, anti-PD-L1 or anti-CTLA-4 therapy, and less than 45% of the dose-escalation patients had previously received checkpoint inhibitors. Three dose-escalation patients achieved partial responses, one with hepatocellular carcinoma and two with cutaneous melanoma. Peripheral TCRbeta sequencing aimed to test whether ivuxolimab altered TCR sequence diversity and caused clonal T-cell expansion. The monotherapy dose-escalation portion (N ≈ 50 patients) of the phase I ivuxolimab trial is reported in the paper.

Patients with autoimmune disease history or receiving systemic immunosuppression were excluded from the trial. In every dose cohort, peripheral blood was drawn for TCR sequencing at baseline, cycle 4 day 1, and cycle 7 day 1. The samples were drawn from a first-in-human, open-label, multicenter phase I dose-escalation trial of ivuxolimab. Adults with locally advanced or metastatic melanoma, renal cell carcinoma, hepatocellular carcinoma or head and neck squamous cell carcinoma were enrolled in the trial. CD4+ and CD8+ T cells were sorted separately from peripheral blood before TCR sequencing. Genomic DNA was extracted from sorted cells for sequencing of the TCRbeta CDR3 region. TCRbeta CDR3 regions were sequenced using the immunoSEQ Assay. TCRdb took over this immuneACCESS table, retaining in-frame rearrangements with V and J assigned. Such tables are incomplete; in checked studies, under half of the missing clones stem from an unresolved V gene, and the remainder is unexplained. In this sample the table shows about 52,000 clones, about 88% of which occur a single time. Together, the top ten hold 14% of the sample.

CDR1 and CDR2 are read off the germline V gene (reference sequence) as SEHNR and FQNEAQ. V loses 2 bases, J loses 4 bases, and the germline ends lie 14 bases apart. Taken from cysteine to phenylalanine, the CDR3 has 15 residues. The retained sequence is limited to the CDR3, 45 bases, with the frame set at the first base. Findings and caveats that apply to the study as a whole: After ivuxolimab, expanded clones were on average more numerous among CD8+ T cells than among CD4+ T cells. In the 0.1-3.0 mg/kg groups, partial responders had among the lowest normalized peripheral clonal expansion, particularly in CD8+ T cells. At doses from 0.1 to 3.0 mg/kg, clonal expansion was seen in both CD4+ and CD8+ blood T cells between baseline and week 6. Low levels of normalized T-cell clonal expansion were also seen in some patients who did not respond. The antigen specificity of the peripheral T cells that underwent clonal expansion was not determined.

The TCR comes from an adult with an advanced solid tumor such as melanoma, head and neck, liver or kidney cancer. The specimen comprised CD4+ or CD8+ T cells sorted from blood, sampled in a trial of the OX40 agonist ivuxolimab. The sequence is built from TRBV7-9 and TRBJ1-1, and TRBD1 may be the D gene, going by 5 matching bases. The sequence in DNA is TGTGCCAGCAGCTTAAATCAGGGCCACTTCACTGAAGCTTTCTTT. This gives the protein CASSLNQGHFTEAFF.